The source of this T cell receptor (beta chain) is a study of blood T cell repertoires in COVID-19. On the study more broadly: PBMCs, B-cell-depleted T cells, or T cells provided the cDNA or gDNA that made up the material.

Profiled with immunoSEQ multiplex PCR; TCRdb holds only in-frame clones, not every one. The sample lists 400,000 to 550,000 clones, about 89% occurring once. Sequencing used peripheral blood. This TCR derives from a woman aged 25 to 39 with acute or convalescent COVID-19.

The CDR3 bases are TGTGCCAGCAGCCAGGAGGCGTGGGGATATACGCAGTATTTT. This encodes CASSQEAWGYTQYF. This chain links TRBV3-1 (or the pseudogene TRBV3-2) with TRBJ2-3, with D tentatively TRBD2 (5 bases). The germline gives CDR1 LGHDT, CDR2 YNNKEL (reference sequence). The V gene lost 3 bases and the J gene lost 7 bases, with 14 bases spanning the gap. The CDR3 consists of 14 residues.